This TCR beta chain was identified in a study of blood T cell repertoires in COVID-19. Sequencing was performed with immunoSEQ multiplex PCR; in TCRdb, only in-frame clones are kept and a portion is missing. The table includes about 110,000 clones, roughly 84% detected once. Trimming at V came to 3 bases and at J to 2 bases, leaving 7 bases not matched to a gene. Germline V gene sequence: CDR1 MNHEY, CDR2 SMNVEV (reference sequence). This CDR3 comprises 15 residues. The sample consisted of peripheral blood. This chain uses TRBV27 with TRBJ2-7; 7 bases are a match to TRBD1. The sequence was obtained from a woman aged 45-65 years with acute or convalescent COVID-19. CDR3 sequence reads: CASSFWDSRTYEQYF. CDR3 nucleotides: TGTGCCAGCAGTTTTTGGGACAGCAGAACCTACGAGCAGTACTTC.